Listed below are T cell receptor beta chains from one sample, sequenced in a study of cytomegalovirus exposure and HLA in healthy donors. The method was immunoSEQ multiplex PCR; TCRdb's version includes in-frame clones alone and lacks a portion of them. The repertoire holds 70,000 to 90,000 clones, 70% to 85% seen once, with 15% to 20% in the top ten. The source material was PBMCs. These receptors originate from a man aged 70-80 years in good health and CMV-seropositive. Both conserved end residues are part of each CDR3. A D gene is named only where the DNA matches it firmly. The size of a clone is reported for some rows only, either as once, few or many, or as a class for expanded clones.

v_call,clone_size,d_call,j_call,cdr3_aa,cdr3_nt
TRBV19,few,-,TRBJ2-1,CASSIGGGEQFF,TGTGCCAGTAGTATAGGGGGCGGTGAGCAGTTCTTC
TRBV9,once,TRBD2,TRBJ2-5,CASSVVYRGLITSGRGKETQYF,TGTGCCAGCAGCGTAGTATACCGGGGACTTATTACAAGCGGGAGGGGGAAAGAGACCCAGTACTTC
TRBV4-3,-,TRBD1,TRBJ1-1,CASSKTFTRGPAGEAFF,TGCGCCAGCAGTAAAACTTTCACCAGGGGGCCAGCGGGTGAAGCTTTCTTT
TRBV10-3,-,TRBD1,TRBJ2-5,CAISRTGSETQYF,TGTGCCATCAGTAGGACAGGGAGCGAGACCCAGTACTTC
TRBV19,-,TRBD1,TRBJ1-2,CASSIQTGTAYGYTF,TGTGCCAGTAGTATTCAAACCGGGACAGCTTATGGCTACACCTTC
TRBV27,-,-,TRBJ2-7,CASPLHEQYF,TGTGCCAGCCCCCTACACGAGCAGTACTTC
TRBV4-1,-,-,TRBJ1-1,CASSQGHLNTEAFF,TGCGCCAGCAGCCAGGGACACCTGAACACTGAAGCTTTCTTT
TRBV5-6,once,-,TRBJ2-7,CASSNYYEQYF,TGTGCCAGCAGCAACTACTACGAGCAGTACTTC
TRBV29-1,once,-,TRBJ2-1,CSVQSQGNEQFF,TGCAGCGTTCAATCACAGGGAAATGAGCAGTTCTTC
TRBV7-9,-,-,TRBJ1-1,CSSSLQESEAFF,TGTTCCAGCAGCCTACAGGAATCTGAAGCTTTCTTT
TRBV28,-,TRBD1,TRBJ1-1,CASGGTGILNTEAFF,TGTGCCAGCGGCGGGACAGGGATTTTGAACACTGAAGCTTTCTTT
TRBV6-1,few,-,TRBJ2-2,CASRPARGTGELFF,TGTGCCAGCAGGCCCGCGCGGGGCACCGGGGAGCTGTTTTTT
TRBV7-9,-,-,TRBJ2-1,CASSLATSLYNEQFF,TGTGCCAGCAGCTTAGCCACATCCCTCTACAATGAGCAGTTCTTC
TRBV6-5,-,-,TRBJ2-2,CASSYEASNTGELFF,TGTGCCAGCAGTTACGAGGCTAGCAACACCGGGGAGCTGTTTTTT
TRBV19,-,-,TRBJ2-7,CASSGLYEQYF,TGTGCCAGTAGTGGGCTCTACGAGCAGTACTTC
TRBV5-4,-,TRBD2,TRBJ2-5,CASSPSPSAGEPQETQYF,TGTGCCAGCAGCCCCTCCCCCTCAGCGGGAGAACCCCAAGAGACCCAGTACTTC
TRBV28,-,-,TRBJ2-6,CASSVKGLSSRANVLTF,TGTGCCAGCAGTGTTAAGGGACTGTCCTCTAGGGCCAACGTCCTGACTTTC
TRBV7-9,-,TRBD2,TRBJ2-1,CASSMISGPPYTQFF,TGTGCCAGCAGTATGATTAGCGGGCCCCCGTACACCCAGTTCTTC
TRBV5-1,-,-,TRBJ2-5,CASSLGVGPQETQYF,TGCGCCAGCAGCTTAGGGGTGGGGCCCCAAGAGACCCAGTACTTC
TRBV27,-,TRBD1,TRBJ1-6,CASSWDSFGDSPLHF,TGTGCCAGCAGTTGGGACAGTTTTGGGGATTCACCCCTCCACTTT
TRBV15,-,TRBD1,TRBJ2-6,CATSGRDRGLAGANVLTF,TGTGCCACCAGCGGCCGGGACAGGGGGCTTGCTGGGGCCAACGTCCTGACTTTC
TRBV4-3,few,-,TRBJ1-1,CASSQDLTGSTEAFF,TGCGCCAGCAGCCAAGATCTTACAGGGAGCACTGAAGCTTTCTTT
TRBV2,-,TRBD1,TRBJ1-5,CASRRDRVPNQPQHF,TGTGCCAGTCGCCGGGACAGGGTGCCCAATCAGCCCCAGCATTTT
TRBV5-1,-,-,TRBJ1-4,CASSPQVGGSEKLFF,TGCGCCAGCAGCCCCCAAGTTGGGGGCTCTGAAAAACTGTTTTTT
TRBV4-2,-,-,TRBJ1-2,CASSHTAGENYGYTF,TGTGCCAGCAGCCATACTGCAGGGGAGAACTATGGCTACACCTTC
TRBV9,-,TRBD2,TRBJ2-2,CASSGGLARSGELFF,TGTGCCAGCAGCGGGGGACTAGCGAGGTCCGGGGAGCTGTTTTTT
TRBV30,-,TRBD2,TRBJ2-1,CAWRRRGLAGIHNEQFF,TGTGCCTGGAGGAGGAGGGGACTAGCGGGAATCCACAATGAGCAGTTCTTC
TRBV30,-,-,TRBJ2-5,CAWSKGVLEETQYF,TGTGCCTGGAGCAAGGGGGTCCTAGAAGAGACCCAGTACTTC
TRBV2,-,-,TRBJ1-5,CASSEAGVGSQPQHF,TGTGCCAGCAGTGAAGCAGGGGTAGGAAGTCAGCCCCAGCATTTT
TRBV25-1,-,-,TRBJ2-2,CASSDPGQNTGELFF,TGTGCCAGCAGTGACCCCGGACAGAACACCGGGGAGCTGTTTTTT
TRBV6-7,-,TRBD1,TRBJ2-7,CASSTPDRETYEQYF,TGTGCCAGCAGTACCCCGGACAGGGAAACCTACGAGCAGTACTTC
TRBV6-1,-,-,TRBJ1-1,CASSTDRLGAFF,TGTGCCAGCAGTACCGACAGGTTGGGAGCTTTCTTT
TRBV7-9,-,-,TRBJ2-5,CASSSERKWTQYF,TGTGCCAGCAGCTCGGAGAGAAAGTGGACCCAGTACTTC
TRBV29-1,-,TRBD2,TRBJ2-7,CSVRLAGSEQYF,TGCAGCGTCAGACTAGCGGGAAGCGAGCAGTACTTC
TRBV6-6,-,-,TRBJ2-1,CASSYDSDEQFF,TGTGCCAGCAGTTACGACTCGGATGAGCAGTTCTTC
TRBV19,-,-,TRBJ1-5,CASSFPGDQPQHF,TGTGCCAGTAGCTTCCCCGGGGATCAGCCCCAGCATTTT
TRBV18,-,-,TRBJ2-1,CASSRGVGTYNEQFF,TGTGCCAGCTCACGGGGGGTTGGTACCTACAATGAGCAGTTCTTC
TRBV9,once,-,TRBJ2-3,CASSLGRSYADTQYF,TGTGCCAGCAGCTTGGGGCGGTCTTATGCAGATACGCAGTATTTT
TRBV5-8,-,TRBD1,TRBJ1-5,CASSTGQGVRQPQHF,TGTGCCAGCAGCACTGGACAGGGAGTGCGACAGCCCCAGCATTTT
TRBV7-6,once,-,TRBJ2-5,CASSLRRDQETQYF,TGTGCCAGCAGCTTAAGGAGGGACCAAGAGACCCAGTACTTC
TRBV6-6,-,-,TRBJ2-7,CASSYFGPLSYEQYF,TGTGCCAGCAGTTATTTCGGTCCCCTCTCCTACGAGCAGTACTTC
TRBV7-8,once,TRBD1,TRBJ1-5,CASSPFGGQGDQPQHF,TGTGCCAGCAGCCCCTTTGGGGGACAGGGAGATCAGCCCCAGCATTTT
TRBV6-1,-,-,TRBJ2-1,CASRPRAGNEQFF,TGTGCCAGCAGACCAAGGGCGGGGAATGAGCAGTTCTTC
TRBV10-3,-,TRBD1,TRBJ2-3,CAISPQDRTDTQYF,TGTGCCATCAGTCCTCAGGACAGGACAGATACGCAGTATTTT
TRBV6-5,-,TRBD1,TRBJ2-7,CASRPTGNSYEQYF,TGTGCCAGCAGACCGACAGGGAACTCCTACGAGCAGTACTTC
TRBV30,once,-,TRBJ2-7,CAWSVEGPYEQYF,TGTGCCTGGAGTGTCGAGGGTCCCTACGAGCAGTACTTC
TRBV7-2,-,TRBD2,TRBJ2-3,CASSLWLAGGNTQYF,TGTGCCAGCAGCTTATGGCTAGCGGGGGGCAATACGCAGTATTTT
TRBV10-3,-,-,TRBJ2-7,CAISLDSSYEQYF,TGTGCCATCAGCCTGGACAGCTCCTACGAGCAGTACTTC
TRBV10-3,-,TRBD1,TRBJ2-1,CAISDPSQGVSRSNNEQFF,TGTGCCATCAGTGACCCTAGCCAGGGGGTGTCTAGATCGAACAATGAGCAGTTCTTC
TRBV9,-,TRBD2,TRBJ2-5,CASSPRTSGGRTQYF,TGTGCCAGCAGCCCCCGGACTAGCGGGGGCCGTACCCAGTACTTC
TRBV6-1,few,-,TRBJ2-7,CASSDTGTLPDEQYF,TGTGCCAGCAGCGACACCGGGACTCTACCGGACGAGCAGTACTTC
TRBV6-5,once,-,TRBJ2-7,CASSYSAQGWYEQYF,TGTGCCAGCAGTTACTCGGCCCAGGGTTGGTACGAGCAGTACTTC